Listed here are 10 T cell receptor beta chains from one sample, sequenced in a study of blood T cell repertoires in COVID-19. Using immunoSEQ multiplex PCR, the repertoire was profiled, and TCRdb retains in-frame clones only, with some absent. The sample has under 400,000 clones; 70% to 90% are singletons. The sample comprised peripheral blood. The receptor set was obtained from a woman in her thirties with COVID-19, enrolled during active disease.

CDR3 DNA sequence: TGTGCCAGTAGTATAGATCTAGAGGAGGTTAATGAGCAGTTCTTC. This translates into CASSIDLEEVNEQFF. The genes are TRBV19 and TRBJ2-1, with a weak D call TRBD2 (5 bases). The CDR3 extends over 15 amino acids. V was shortened by 0 bases and J by 7 bases, with 13 bases between the two germline ends. In germline, CDR1 is LNHDA, CDR2 SQIVND (reference sequence).

The V call is TRBV30, the J call TRBJ2-1; 7 bases agree with TRBD1. The CDR3 consists of 15 residues. Germline V lookup: CDR1 GTSNPN, CDR2 SVGIG (reference sequence). V was clipped by 1 base and J by 7 bases; unmatched bases: 10. CDR3 sequence: CAWSGDQHRGNEQFF. In DNA form, the CDR3 reads TGTGCCTGGAGTGGCGACCAACACAGGGGAAATGAGCAGTTCTTC. The variable domain in full, with the rest retrieved from reference TRBV30 and TRBJ2-1, is SQTIHQWPATLVQPVGSPLSLECTVEGTSNPNLYWYRQAAGRGLQLLFYSVGIGQISSEVPQNLSASRPQDRQFILSSKKLLLSDSGFYLCAWSGDQHRGNEQFFGPGTRLTVL.

V is TRBV7-2 and J is TRBJ2-1; 11 bases are shared with TRBD2. Germline values: CDR1 SGHTA, CDR2 FQGNSA. The V gene end was trimmed by 5 bases and the J gene end by 0 bases; junction bases not matched to a gene: 9. This CDR3 spans 18 amino acids. CDR3 nucleotide sequence: TGTGCCAGCAGCCCAGGGGGACTAGCGGTAAGCTCCTACAATGAGCAGTTCTTC. Its translation: CASSPGGLAVSSYNEQFF.

This chain links TRBV18 with TRBJ1-1, with D unresolved. The CDR3 totals 14 residues. Germline assignment: CDR1 KGHSH and CDR2 LQKENI. V lost 4 bases, J lost 9 bases, and 18 bases lay in between. The CDR3 spells CASSQTPSGSQAFF. The CDR3 DNA reads TGTGCCAGCTCACAAACACCCTCAGGTAGTCAAGCTTTCTTT.

The J gene is TRBJ1-2, the V gene TRBV18, with no clear D. Per germline, CDR1 KGHSH and CDR2 LQKENI. The CDR3 contains 12 residues. V lost 3 bases and J 7 bases, leaving 9 bases between the germline ends. The CDR3 is CASSPSTLGYTF. The CDR3 nucleotides are TGTGCCAGCTCACCTTCTACTCTTGGCTACACCTTC.

As regards this clone: At one end, the junction sequence differs from germline, possibly due to a read error. The rearrangement joins TRBV7-3 to TRBJ2-5; no reliable D call. The CDR3 loop spans 13 amino acids. Germline CDR1 and CDR2: SGHTA and FQGTGA. The CDR3 loop reads CASSLTLQETQYF. CDR3 in DNA: TGTGCCAGCAGCCTAACCCTCCAAGAGACCCAGTACTTC.

The gene calls are TRBV6-6 and TRBJ2-7; 7 bases are shared with TRBD2. The length of the CDR3 is 11 residues. The germline V gene encodes CDR1 MNHNY and CDR2 SVGAGI (reference sequence). V lost 4 bases to trimming and J lost 9 bases; unmatched junction nucleotides: 3. In DNA form, the CDR3 reads TGTGCCAGCAGTTTGGGAGGGAGGCAGTACTTC. Residues: CASSLGGRQYF.

This clone was detected a few times. The CDR3, as DNA: TGTGCCTGGGGGACAGAGACTGAAGCTTTCTTT. This codes for CAWGTETEAFF. This rearrangement joins TRBV30 to TRBJ1-1; 7 positions match TRBD1. The germline V gene encodes CDR1 GTSNPN and CDR2 SVGIG (reference sequence). This CDR3 has 11 amino acids. Trimming took 5 bases from V and 5 from J; bases not matched to a gene: 2.

The chain uses TRBV5-4 and TRBJ2-2, with D possibly TRBD2 on 6 matching bases. Germline V lookup: CDR1 SGHNT, CDR2 YYREEE (reference sequence). The ends were cut back, 3 bases at V and 5 bases at J, with 17 bases in the middle. The CDR3 sequence is 16 residues long. The CDR3 nucleotides read TGTGCCAGCAGCTCACAGCCATTTGGGGGGACCGGGGAGCTGTTTTTT. Translated: CASSSQPFGGTGELFF.

The chain couples TRBV9 to TRBJ2-1, with TRBD2 matching over 10 bases. The V and J ends lost 4 bases and 0 bases, in that order; junction bases with no gene match: 7. This CDR3 contains 17 residues. The germline CDR1 and CDR2 sequences are SGDLS and YYNGEE. CDR3 DNA: TGTGCCAGCAGCCTAGGGACTAGCGTCCTCTCCTACAATGAGCAGTTCTTC. Translation: CASSLGTSVLSYNEQFF.